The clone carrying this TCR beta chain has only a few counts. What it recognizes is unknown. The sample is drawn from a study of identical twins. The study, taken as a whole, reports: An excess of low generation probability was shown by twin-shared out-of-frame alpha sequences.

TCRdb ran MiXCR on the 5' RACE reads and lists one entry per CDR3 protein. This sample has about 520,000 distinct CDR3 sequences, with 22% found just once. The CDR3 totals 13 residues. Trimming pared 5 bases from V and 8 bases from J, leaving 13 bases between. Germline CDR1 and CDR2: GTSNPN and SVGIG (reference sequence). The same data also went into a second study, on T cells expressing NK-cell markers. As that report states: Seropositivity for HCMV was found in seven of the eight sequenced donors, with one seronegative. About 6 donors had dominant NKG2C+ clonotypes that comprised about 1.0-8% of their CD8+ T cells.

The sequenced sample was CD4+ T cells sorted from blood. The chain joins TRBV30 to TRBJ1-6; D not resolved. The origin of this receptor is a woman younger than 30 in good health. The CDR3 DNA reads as TGTGCCTGGGCGTGGGCAAGGGATTCACCCCTCCACTTT. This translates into CAWAWARDSPLHF.